A single sample gave rise to the 27 T cell receptor beta chains below, sequenced in a study of early T cells in non-severe SARS-CoV-2 infection. One entry per CDR3 protein results from TCRdb running MiXCR on the 5' RACE reads. The data contain 120,000 or so distinct CDR3 sequences, about 12% of them singletons. This material consisted of whole blood, taken at baseline. These receptors were obtained from an adult who was a healthcare worker with PCR-confirmed SARS-CoV-2 infection or an uninfected control (not recorded which).

V gene TRBV10-3 combines with J gene TRBJ1-1; D gene ambiguous. Trimming removed 2 bases at V and 2 bases at J, with 6 bases between. Per germline, CDR1 ENHRY and CDR2 SYGVKD. The CDR3 is 13 residues long. As DNA, the CDR3 is TGTGCCATCAGTGAGACAGACAACACTGAAGCTTTCTTT. Protein: CAISETDNTEAFF.

The table lists this clonotype with a few counts. DNA of the CDR3: TGTGCCAGCAGGGAGCCGGGGGCACCCTATAATTCACCCCTCCACTTT. This encodes CASREPGAPYNSPLHF. This chain joins TRBV6-5 and TRBJ1-6; perhaps TRBD1 as D (6 bases). CDR3 size: 16 residues. The germline gives CDR1 MNHEY, CDR2 SVGAGI. V dropped 6 bases and J dropped 2 bases, with 14 bases sitting between them.

V and J are TRBV7-6 and TRBJ2-3; 7 nucleotides agree with TRBD1. J gave up 4 bases and V 0 bases, and 7 bases lay outside the gene matches. This CDR3 region has 16 residues. Germline CDR1 and CDR2: SGHVS and FNYEAQ. CDR3 DNA sequence: TGTGCCAGCAGCTTAGCCGCGACAGGGTCGCCAGATACGCAGTATTTT. Translating gives CASSLAATGSPDTQYF.

At least ten counts were recorded for this clonotype. The CDR3 protein is CASSLFYEQYF. The CDR3 nucleotides read TGTGCCAGCAGTTTATTTTACGAGCAGTACTTC. The gene calls are TRBV28 and TRBJ2-7; D uncertain. The CDR3 runs 11 residues. CDR1 is MDHEN, CDR2 SYDVKM, per germline. V lost 1 base, J lost 4 bases, and 2 bases lay in between.

This clonotype was detected a few times. The chain carries TRBV20-1 and TRBJ2-3; 8 bases map to TRBD2. The CDR3 is made up of 15 amino acids. The germline CDR1 and CDR2 sequences are DFQATT and SNEGSKA (reference sequence). V lost 3 bases, J lost 4 bases, and 9 bases stayed unmatched. CDR3 nucleotides: TGCAGTGCTAGTCTCCTGCGGGGGGTCCCAGATACGCAGTATTTT. Its translation is CSASLLRGVPDTQYF.

There are a few counts of this clonotype. The chain joins TRBV29-1 to TRBJ2-1; the match to TRBD2 covers 11 bases. Germline loops: CDR1 SQVTM, CDR2 ANQGSEA. This CDR3 is 15 amino acids long. V was pared by 7 bases and J by 7 bases, with 12 bases of the junction left unmatched. CDR3 in amino acids: CSGRTSGRGYNEQFF. CDR3 coding DNA: TGCAGCGGACGTACTAGCGGGAGAGGGTATAATGAGCAGTTCTTC.

The rearrangement joins TRBV9 to TRBJ2-2, with D perhaps given as TRBD1 or TRBD2 (6 bases each). V was cut by 5 bases and J by 3 bases, with 11 bases left in between. This CDR3 has 14 amino acids. Per germline, CDR1 SGDLS and CDR2 YYNGEE. DNA of the CDR3: TGTGCCAGCAGAGGGGGGAGTCACACCGGGGAGCTGTTTTTT. Protein sequence: CASRGGSHTGELFF.

This clonotype was observed a few times. The chain employs TRBV20-1 and TRBJ2-3; 10 nucleotides agree with TRBD1. V lost 5 bases and J lost 1; bases outside the gene matches: 18. Germline CDR1 and CDR2: DFQATT and SNEGSKA (reference sequence). This CDR3 is built from 19 residues. The CDR3 region is CSASTGTGDPGGGTDTQYF. The DNA of the CDR3 is TGCAGTGCTTCGACCGGGACAGGGGATCCGGGGGGCGGCACAGATACGCAGTATTTT.

The V gene is TRBV29-1, the J gene TRBJ2-1, with 12 bases matching TRBD2. The J segment lost 0 bases and the V segment lost 6 bases, leaving 9 bases of the junction unmatched. Germline V gene sequence: CDR1 SQVTM, CDR2 ANQGSEA. The CDR3 extends over 17 amino acids. As DNA, the CDR3 is TGCAGCGTCACCGGGACTAGCGGGTGGAGCTCCTACAATGAGCAGTTCTTC. As protein: CSVTGTSGWSSYNEQFF.

The CDR3 spells CSVEAIYRDRGGYTF. The CDR3 DNA reads as TGCAGCGTTGAAGCCATCTACAGGGACAGGGGTGGCTACACCTTC. The chain has TRBV29-1 and TRBJ1-2, with 10 bases lining up with TRBD1. This CDR3 is built from 15 residues. CDR1 SQVTM and CDR2 ANQGSEA come from the germline V gene. V was clipped by 1 base and J by 7 bases; unmatched bases: 9. Using reference TRBV29-1 and TRBJ1-2 for the parts outside the CDR3, the full variable domain is SAVISQKPSRDICQRGTSLTIQCQVDSQVTMMFWYRQQPGQSLTLIATANQGSEATYESGFVIDKFPISRPNLTFSTLTVSNMSPEDSSIYLCSVEAIYRDRGGYTFGSGTRLTVV.

This clonotype has just a few counts. V gene TRBV19 combines with J gene TRBJ1-2, with a possible D match to TRBD1 (5 bases). V shed 9 bases and J shed 4 bases, with 9 bases lying between them. This CDR3 has 11 residues. From germline, CDR1 is LNHDA and CDR2 SQIVND (reference sequence). The CDR3 here is CASRVGYGYTF. In nucleotides, the CDR3 is TGTGCCAGCAGGGTCGGCTATGGCTACACCTTC.

The chain is built from TRBV7-2 and TRBJ2-1; either TRBD1 or TRBD2 may supply D (5 bases each). Trimming pared 3 bases from V and 0 bases from J, leaving 12 bases between. Germline lookup yields CDR1 SGHTA and CDR2 FQGNSA. The CDR3 contains 16 residues. The CDR3, as DNA: TGTGCCAGCAGCTTGGAGGCAGGGAGCTCCTACAATGAGCAGTTCTTC. Its translation is CASSLEAGSSYNEQFF.

There are many counts of this clonotype. This chain links TRBV20-1 with TRBJ1-2; D gene ambiguous. Germline CDR1 is DFQATT and CDR2 is SNEGSKA (reference sequence). Trimming shortened V by 3 bases and J by 4 bases, and 15 bases separated the two germline ends. CDR3 length equals 14 residues. The chain's CDR3 is CSASGVQFGYGYTF. CDR3 DNA sequence: TGCAGTGCTAGTGGGGTTCAATTTGGCTATGGCTACACCTTC.

This clonotype was seen more than once but under ten times. The gene calls are TRBV20-1 and TRBJ2-1, with D possibly being TRBD2 (5 bases). Trimming shortened V by 5 bases and J by 5 bases, and 16 bases separated the two germline ends. Germline V gene data show CDR1 as DFQATT and CDR2 as SNEGSKA (reference sequence). The CDR3 runs to 14 residues. In nucleotides, the CDR3 is TGCAGTGCTGGGAGCGTTCTCGGGGACAATGAGCAGTTCTTC. As protein: CSAGSVLGDNEQFF.

This clonotype showed up just a few times. This chain connects TRBV27 to TRBJ1-1; D may be TRBD1 (6 bases). The V and J ends lost 5 bases and 5 bases respectively, with 18 bases between them. In germline, CDR1 is MNHEY, CDR2 SMNVEV (reference sequence). The CDR3 covers 15 residues. The CDR3 coding sequence is TGTGCCAGCAGTCCCTCAGGGGCTATAAAAACTGAAGCTTTCTTT. Its protein product is CASSPSGAIKTEAFF.

The chain has TRBV12-5 and TRBJ1-1; D gene ambiguous. Trimming took off 0 bases at V and 5 bases at J, with 22 bases between the two ends. The CDR3 has 18 residues. CDR1 is LGHNT, CDR2 FRNRAP, per germline. The CDR3 DNA sequence: TGTGCTAGTGGTTTGGTACGCGTACCGCCCGGGGTTGGGACTGAAGCTTTCTTT. Its translation: CASGLVRVPPGVGTEAFF.

As DNA, the CDR3 is TGTGCCTGGACAGGGAATCAGCCCCAGCATTTT. Its translation is CAWTGNQPQHF. V is TRBV30 and J is TRBJ1-5, with a possible D match to TRBD1 (5 bases). The CDR3 is 11 residues long. The germline V gene has CDR1 GTSNPN and CDR2 SVGIG (reference sequence). V lost 4 bases and J 4 bases, leaving 5 bases between the germline ends.

The V call is TRBV12-3 or TRBV12-4, the J call TRBJ2-7; 8 bases are a match to TRBD1. The CDR3 length is 16 residues. Trimming at V came to 1 base and at J to 1 base, leaving 6 bases not matched to a gene. This CDR3 is CASSLVPGGFSYEQYF. The CDR3 bases are TGTGCCAGCAGTTTAGTGCCAGGGGGCTTTTCCTACGAGCAGTACTTC.

The chain combines TRBV2 with TRBJ2-3; the D is unclear. V was trimmed by 3 bases and J by 3 bases, leaving 10 bases between them. In germline, CDR1 is SNHLY, CDR2 FYNNEI. The CDR3 extends over 14 amino acids. DNA of the CDR3: TGTGCCAGCAGTGAGCAGATTTTAACAGATACGCAGTATTTT. Translating gives CASSEQILTDTQYF.

This clonotype was recorded a few times. The rearrangement links TRBV18 to TRBJ1-4; D is unresolved. The CDR3 consists of 16 residues. V lost 3 bases and J lost 5, with 16 bases in between. CDR1 KGHSH and CDR2 LQKENI come from the germline V gene. The CDR3: CASSPYKRLTNEKLFF. DNA for the CDR3: TGTGCCAGCTCACCGTACAAGAGACTAACAAATGAAAAACTGTTTTTT.

The chain uses TRBV5-1 and TRBJ1-6, with TRBD1 as a possible D gene (6 bases). Per the germline V gene, CDR1 is SGHRS and CDR2 is YFSETQ. This CDR3 has 14 amino acids. With 7 bases removed from V and 6 bases from J, the gap between germline ends came to 14 bases. The CDR3 DNA reads TGCGCCAGCCGGACAGAAACTTTTAATTCACCCCTCCACTTT. Protein: CASRTETFNSPLHF.

This clonotype has at least ten counts. The genes are TRBV6-6 and TRBJ1-1; a weak D match, TRBD1 (5 bases). V lost 6 bases and J lost 6, with 14 bases in between. This CDR3 has 13 residues. CDR1 is MNHNY, CDR2 SVGAGI, per germline (reference sequence). The CDR3 spells CASRTTGTAEAFF. The DNA of the CDR3 is TGTGCCAGCAGAACGACCGGGACGGCTGAAGCTTTCTTT.

The chain employs TRBV29-1 and TRBJ1-2; D ambiguous. Germline CDR1 and CDR2: SQVTM and ANQGSEA. Trimming left V 5 bases short and J 1 base short, with 5 bases between. The CDR3 covers 11 residues. The CDR3 region has the DNA TGCAGCGTTCACAGTAACTATGGCTACACCTTC. Encoded protein: CSVHSNYGYTF.

The chain couples TRBV12-3 or TRBV12-4 to TRBJ2-7; D might be TRBD2 (6 bases). The CDR3 contains 13 residues. The V and J ends lost 6 bases and 3 bases respectively, with 12 bases between them. Here the CDR3 DNA reads TGTGCCAGCAGCCTGATCGGGGGCTACGAGCAGTACTTC. It codes for CASSLIGGYEQYF.

Only a few counts were recorded for this clonotype. V is TRBV24-1 and J is TRBJ1-1, with 8 bases fitting TRBD1. The junction had 12 bases not matched to a gene; V was cut back by 1 base and J by 0 bases. This CDR3 is 19 amino acids long. Germline V gives CDR1 KGHDR, CDR2 SFDVKD. The DNA for the CDR3 is TGTGCCACCAGTGATTTTATAGTAAGGGGACAGGATTTGAACACTGAAGCTTTCTTT. The encoded protein is CATSDFIVRGQDLNTEAFF.

V gene TRBV27 combines with J gene TRBJ2-2; TRBD1 agrees at 7 bases. With 6 bases clipped from V and 0 bases from J, the junction kept 4 bases outside the gene matches. CDR3 length equals 15 residues. Per the germline V gene, CDR1 is MNHEY and CDR2 is SMNVEV (reference sequence). CDR3 loop: CASRTGTANTGELFF. The DNA of the CDR3 is TGTGCCAGCAGGACCGGGACAGCGAACACCGGGGAGCTGTTTTTT.

The chain has TRBV6-5 and TRBJ2-1, with no clear D. The V gene lost 8 bases and the J gene lost 8 bases, with 19 bases spanning the gap. The V gene's germline CDR1 is MNHEY and CDR2 SVGAGI. There are 14 residues in the CDR3. The chain's CDR3 is CASFNPPKIDEQFF. CDR3 in DNA: TGTGCCAGCTTCAACCCCCCGAAAATAGATGAGCAGTTCTTC.